This paragraph covers one T cell receptor beta chain sequence. Its specificity is unknown. TCRdb re-derived calls from the 5' RACE reads in MiXCR, one entry per CDR3 protein. Altogether about 110,000 distinct CDR3 sequences are present, 15% to 20% being singletons, with the ten largest covering roughly 6%. The data originate from a study of T-cell memory formation after mild COVID-19. Study-wide context: Largely, TCR clusters stayed within a single donor.

Regarding the study as a whole: Shrinking CD4+ clones resided mostly in CM and EM, and CD8+ ones in EMRA. Some SARS-CoV-2-responding clones were already detected in memory before infection.

The CDR3 is made up of 14 amino acids. The germline gives CDR1 SGHAT, CDR2 FQNNGV. Deletions cut 0 bases from V and 2 bases from J, with 5 bases between. V and J are TRBV11-2 and TRBJ1-5; unclear D gene. Sequenced sample: PBMCs or a T cell subset sorted from them (not recorded which). The source of this sequence is a man younger than 35 who had mild COVID-19 (a few samples of this study predate the infection). Cell type and time point are not known. The CDR3 sequence is CASSLEHGNQPQHF. The CDR3 nucleotides are TGTGCCAGCAGCTTAGAACACGGCAATCAGCCCCAGCATTTT.